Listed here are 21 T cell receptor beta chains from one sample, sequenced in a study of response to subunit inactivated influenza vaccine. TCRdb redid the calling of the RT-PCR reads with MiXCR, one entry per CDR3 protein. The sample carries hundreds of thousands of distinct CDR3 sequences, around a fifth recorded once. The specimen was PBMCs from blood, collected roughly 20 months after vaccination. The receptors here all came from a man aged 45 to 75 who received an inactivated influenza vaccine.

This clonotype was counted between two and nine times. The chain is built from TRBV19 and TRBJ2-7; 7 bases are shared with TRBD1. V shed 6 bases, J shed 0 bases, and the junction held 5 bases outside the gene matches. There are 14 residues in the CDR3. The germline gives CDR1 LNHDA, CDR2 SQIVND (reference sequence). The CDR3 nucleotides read TGTGCCAGTAGGCCGGGACAGAGCTCCTACGAGCAGTACTTC. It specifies CASRPGQSSYEQYF.

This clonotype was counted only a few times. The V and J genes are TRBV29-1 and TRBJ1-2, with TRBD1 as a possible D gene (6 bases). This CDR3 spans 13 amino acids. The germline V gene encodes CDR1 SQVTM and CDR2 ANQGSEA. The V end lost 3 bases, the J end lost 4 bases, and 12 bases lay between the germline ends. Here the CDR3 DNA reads TGCAGCGTTGAGGGAGGGGGGACCTATGGCTACACCTTC. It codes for CSVEGGGTYGYTF.

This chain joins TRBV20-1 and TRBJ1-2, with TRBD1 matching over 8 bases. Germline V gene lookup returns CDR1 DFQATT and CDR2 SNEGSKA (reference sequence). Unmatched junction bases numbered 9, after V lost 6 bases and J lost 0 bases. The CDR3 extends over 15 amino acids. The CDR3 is CSAADLTGANYGYTF. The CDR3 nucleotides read TGCAGTGCCGCCGACCTGACAGGGGCTAACTATGGCTACACCTTC.

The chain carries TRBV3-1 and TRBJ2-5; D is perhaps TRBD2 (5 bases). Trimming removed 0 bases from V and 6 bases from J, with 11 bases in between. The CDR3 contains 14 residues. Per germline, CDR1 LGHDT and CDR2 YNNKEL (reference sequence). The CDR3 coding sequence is TGTGCCAGCAGCCAAGATGCGAGGGTACAGACCCAGTACTTC. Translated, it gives CASSQDARVQTQYF.

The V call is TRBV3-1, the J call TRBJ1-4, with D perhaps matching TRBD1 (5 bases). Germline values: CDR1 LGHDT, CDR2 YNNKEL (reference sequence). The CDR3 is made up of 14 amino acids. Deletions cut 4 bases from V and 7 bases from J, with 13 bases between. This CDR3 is CASSPQGDGEKLFF. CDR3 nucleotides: TGTGCCAGCAGCCCCCAGGGAGATGGTGAAAAACTGTTTTTT.

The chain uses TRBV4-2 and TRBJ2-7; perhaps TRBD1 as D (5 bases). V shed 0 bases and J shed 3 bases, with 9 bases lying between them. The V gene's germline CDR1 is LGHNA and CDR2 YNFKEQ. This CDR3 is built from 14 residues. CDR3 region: CASSQEVRDYEQYF. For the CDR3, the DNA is TGTGCCAGCAGCCAAGAGGTCAGGGACTACGAGCAGTACTTC.

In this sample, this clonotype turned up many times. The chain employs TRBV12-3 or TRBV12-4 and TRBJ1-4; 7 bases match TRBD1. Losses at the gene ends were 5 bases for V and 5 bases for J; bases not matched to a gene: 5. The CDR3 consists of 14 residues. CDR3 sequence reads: CASSRDSSNEKLFF. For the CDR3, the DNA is TGTGCCAGCAGTAGGGACAGTTCCAATGAAAAACTGTTTTTT.

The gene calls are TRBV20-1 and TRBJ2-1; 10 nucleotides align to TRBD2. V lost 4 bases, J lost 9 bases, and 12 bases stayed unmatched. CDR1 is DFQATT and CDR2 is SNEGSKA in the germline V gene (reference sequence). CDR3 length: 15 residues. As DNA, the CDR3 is TGCAGTGCTAAGCCCCTAGCGGGGGCCTCGTTTGAGCAGTTCTTC. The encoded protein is CSAKPLAGASFEQFF.

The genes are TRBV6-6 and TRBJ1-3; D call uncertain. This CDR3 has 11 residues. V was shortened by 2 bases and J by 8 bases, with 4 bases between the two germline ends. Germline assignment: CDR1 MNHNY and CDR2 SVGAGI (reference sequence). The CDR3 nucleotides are TGTGCCAGCAGTTACATAGACACCATATATTTT. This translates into CASSYIDTIYF.

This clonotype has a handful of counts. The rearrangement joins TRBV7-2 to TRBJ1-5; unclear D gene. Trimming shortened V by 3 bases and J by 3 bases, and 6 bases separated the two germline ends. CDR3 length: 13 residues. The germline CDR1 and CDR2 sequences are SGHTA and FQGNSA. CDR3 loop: CASSFGPNQPQHF. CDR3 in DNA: TGTGCCAGCAGCTTCGGGCCCAATCAGCCCCAGCATTTT.

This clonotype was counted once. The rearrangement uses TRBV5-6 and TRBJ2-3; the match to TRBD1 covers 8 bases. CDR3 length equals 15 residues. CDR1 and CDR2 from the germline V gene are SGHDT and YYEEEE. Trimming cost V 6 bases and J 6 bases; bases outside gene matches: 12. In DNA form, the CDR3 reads TGTGCCAGCACCCTACGGGGCAGGGGGCGTGATACGCAGTATTTT. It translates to CASTLRGRGRDTQYF.

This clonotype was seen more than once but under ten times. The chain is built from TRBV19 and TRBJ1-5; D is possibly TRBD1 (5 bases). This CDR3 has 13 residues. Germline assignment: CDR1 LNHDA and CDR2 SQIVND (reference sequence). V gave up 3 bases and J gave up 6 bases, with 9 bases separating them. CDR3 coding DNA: TGTGCCAGTAGTATCGGCAGGGCTCAGCCCCAGCATTTT. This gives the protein CASSIGRAQPQHF. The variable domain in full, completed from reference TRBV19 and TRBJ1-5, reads DGGITQSPKYLFRKEGQNVTLSCEQNLNHDAMYWYRQDPGQGLRLIYYSQIVNDFQKGDIAEGYSVSREKKESFPLTVTSAQKNPTAFYLCASSIGRAQPQHFGDGTRLSIL.

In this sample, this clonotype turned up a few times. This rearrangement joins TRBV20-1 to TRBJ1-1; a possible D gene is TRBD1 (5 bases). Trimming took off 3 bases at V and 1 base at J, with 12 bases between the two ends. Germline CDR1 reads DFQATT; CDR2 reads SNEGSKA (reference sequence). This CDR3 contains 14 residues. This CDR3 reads CSASPPGGNTEAFF. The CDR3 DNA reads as TGCAGTGCTAGCCCGCCGGGGGGGAACACTGAAGCTTTCTTT.

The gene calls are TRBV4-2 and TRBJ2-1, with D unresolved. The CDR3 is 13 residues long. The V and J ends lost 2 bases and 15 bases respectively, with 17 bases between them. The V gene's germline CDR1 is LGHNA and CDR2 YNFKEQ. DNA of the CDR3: TGTGCCAGCAGCCAAAGCGCCGCGTCCGTCCGGTTCTTC. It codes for CASSQSAASVRFF.

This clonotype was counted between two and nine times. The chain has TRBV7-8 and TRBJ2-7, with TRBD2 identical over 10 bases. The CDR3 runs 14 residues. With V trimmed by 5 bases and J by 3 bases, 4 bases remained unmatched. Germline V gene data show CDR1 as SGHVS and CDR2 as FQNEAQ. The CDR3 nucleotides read TGTGCCAGCAGCAGGACTAGCGGAGACTACGAGCAGTACTTC. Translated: CASSRTSGDYEQYF.

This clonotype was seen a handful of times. CDR3 loop: CASSLVGTSGWSSYNEQFF. The CDR3, as DNA: TGTGCCAGCAGCTTAGTGGGGACTAGCGGTTGGAGCTCCTACAATGAGCAGTTCTTC. The chain is built from TRBV11-2 and TRBJ2-1; TRBD2 matches 11 bases. After removal of 1 base from V and 0 bases from J, the junction contained 8 bases not matched to a gene. The length of the CDR3 is 19 residues. Germline V gives CDR1 SGHAT, CDR2 FQNNGV.

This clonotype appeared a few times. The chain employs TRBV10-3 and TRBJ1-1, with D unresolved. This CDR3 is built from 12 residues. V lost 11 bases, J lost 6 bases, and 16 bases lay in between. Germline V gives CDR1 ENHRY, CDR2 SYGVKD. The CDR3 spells CASRNLIAEAFF. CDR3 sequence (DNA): TGTGCCTCTCGAAACCTTATAGCTGAAGCTTTCTTT.

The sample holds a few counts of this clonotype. CDR3: CASSLTASNTEAFF. The CDR3 region has the DNA TGTGCCAGCAGCTTGACAGCTTCGAACACTGAAGCTTTCTTT. V gene TRBV7-8 combines with J gene TRBJ1-1; a possible D gene is TRBD1 (5 bases). V lost 3 bases, J lost 1 base, and 9 bases lay in between. The CDR3 length is 14 residues. CDR1 SGHVS and CDR2 FQNEAQ come from the germline V gene.

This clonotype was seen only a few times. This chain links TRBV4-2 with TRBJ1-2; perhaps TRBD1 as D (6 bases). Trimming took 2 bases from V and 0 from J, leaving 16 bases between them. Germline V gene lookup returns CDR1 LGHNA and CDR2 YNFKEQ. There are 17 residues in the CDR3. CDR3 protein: CASSQPSGGSTNYGYTF. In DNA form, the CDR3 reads TGTGCCAGCAGCCAACCCTCCGGGGGCTCCACTAACTATGGCTACACCTTC.

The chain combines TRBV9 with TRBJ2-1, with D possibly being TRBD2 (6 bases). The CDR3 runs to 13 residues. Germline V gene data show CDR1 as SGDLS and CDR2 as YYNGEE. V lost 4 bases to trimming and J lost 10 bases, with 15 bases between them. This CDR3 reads CASSPGLELEQFF. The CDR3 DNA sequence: TGTGCCAGCAGCCCGGGACTGGAATTGGAGCAGTTCTTC.

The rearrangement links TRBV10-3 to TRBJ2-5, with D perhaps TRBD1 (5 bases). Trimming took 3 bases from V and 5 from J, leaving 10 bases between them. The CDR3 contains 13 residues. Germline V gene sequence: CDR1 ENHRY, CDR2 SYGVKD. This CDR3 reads CAISDQGAETQYF. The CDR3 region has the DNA TGTGCCATCAGTGATCAAGGGGCTGAGACCCAGTACTTC.